Presented here are 28 T cell receptor beta chains from one specimen sequenced in a study of shared clonotypes between healthy human individuals. The data were produced by immunoSEQ multiplex PCR, yet TCRdb's version contains in-frame clones alone and is incomplete. Altogether about 590,000 clones are present, about 95% being singletons, with the ten largest covering around 0.097%. Naive CD8 cells were CD45RO-negative, positively selected for CCR7, excluding terminally differentiated effector memory CD45RA+ cells. The sequencing sample was made of naive CD8+ T cells sorted from blood. These receptors were collected from a young woman in good health.

This chain connects TRBV5-5 to TRBJ2-3; tentatively, D is TRBD1 (5 bases). Per the germline V gene, CDR1 is SGHKS and CDR2 is YYEKEE (reference sequence). CDR3 size: 16 residues. Deletions cut 5 bases from V and 1 base from J, with 17 bases between. CDR3: CASSPTAYRGTDTQYF. The CDR3 bases are TGTGCCAGCAGTCCGACAGCCTACCGCGGCACAGATACGCAGTATTTT.

V gene TRBV11-2 combines with J gene TRBJ2-2; D remains unclear. From germline, CDR1 is SGHAT and CDR2 FQNNGV. Trimming took 1 base from V and 4 from J, leaving 4 bases between them. The CDR3 contains 13 residues. This CDR3 reads CASSLGSTGELFF. CDR3 sequence (DNA): TGTGCCAGCAGCTTAGGTAGCACCGGGGAGCTGTTTTTT. The full variable domain, in which reference TRBV11-2 and TRBJ2-2 provide the parts outside the CDR3, is EAGVAQSPRYKIIEKRQSVAFWCNPISGHATLYWYQQILGQGPKLLIQFQNNGVVDDSQLPKDRFSAERLKGVDSTLKIQPAKLEDSAVYLCASSLGSTGELFFGEGSRLTVL.

The V call is TRBV19, the J call TRBJ1-1, with no clear D. V was shortened by 9 bases and J by 5 bases, with 19 bases between the two germline ends. Germline CDR1 is LNHDA and CDR2 is SQIVND (reference sequence). The CDR3 length is 14 residues. The CDR3 spells CARSGWTSGTEAFF. The CDR3 DNA follows: TGTGCCAGGAGCGGATGGACGTCGGGGACTGAAGCTTTCTTT.

V and J are TRBV18 and TRBJ2-3; D gene ambiguous. Germline V CDR1 and CDR2: KGHSH, LQKENI. The CDR3 runs 14 residues. Trimming pared 0 bases from V and 6 bases from J, leaving 10 bases between. CDR3 loop: CASSPPFSPDTQYF. The CDR3 DNA reads TGTGCCAGCTCACCACCGTTTAGTCCGGATACGCAGTATTTT.

The chain combines TRBV7-9 with TRBJ1-4; D remains ambiguous. Trimming pared 5 bases from V and 8 bases from J, leaving 12 bases between. CDR1 and CDR2 (germline): SEHNR, FQNEAQ (reference sequence). The CDR3 has 13 residues. The CDR3 sequence: CASSGIGVEKLFF. DNA of the CDR3: TGTGCCAGCAGCGGAATTGGAGTCGAAAAACTGTTTTTT.

The chain links TRBV27 to TRBJ2-1, with TRBD1 matching 7 bases. This CDR3 spans 17 amino acids. Germline values: CDR1 MNHEY, CDR2 SMNVEV (reference sequence). With 3 bases clipped from V and 3 bases from J, the junction kept 11 bases outside the gene matches. CDR3 DNA: TGTGCCAGCAGTTTCTCGGGGCGACAGGGTCTCTACAATGAGCAGTTCTTC. Translated, it gives CASSFSGRQGLYNEQFF.

V and J are TRBV27 and TRBJ2-3; 7 nucleotides match TRBD2. Germline values: CDR1 MNHEY, CDR2 SMNVEV (reference sequence). This CDR3 has 15 amino acids. The junction had 6 bases not matched to a gene; V was cut back by 3 bases and J by 3 bases. CDR3 sequence: CASSFVGGRTDTQYF. The DNA for the CDR3 is TGTGCCAGCAGTTTCGTCGGGGGGAGAACAGATACGCAGTATTTT.

This chain uses TRBV30 with TRBJ2-2, with a weak D call TRBD1 (5 bases). Trimming removed 0 bases at V and 7 bases at J, with 9 bases between. Germline CDR1 and CDR2: GTSNPN and SVGIG (reference sequence). The CDR3 sequence is 13 residues long. CDR3 in DNA: TGTGCCTGGAGTGTAGGGGTTAGCGGGGAGCTGTTTTTT. This encodes CAWSVGVSGELFF. Drawing the rest from reference TRBV30 and TRBJ2-2, the complete variable domain is SQTIHQWPATLVQPVGSPLSLECTVEGTSNPNLYWYRQAAGRGLQLLFYSVGIGQISSEVPQNLSASRPQDRQFILSSKKLLLSDSGFYLCAWSVGVSGELFFGEGSRLTVL.

The rearrangement joins TRBV2 to TRBJ2-7; 8 bases line up with TRBD1. The CDR3 covers 15 residues. With V trimmed by 2 bases and J by 3 bases, 6 bases remained unmatched. Germline V lookup: CDR1 SNHLY, CDR2 FYNNEI. The CDR3 region is CASSESGDRGYEQYF. The CDR3 bases are TGTGCCAGCAGTGAATCAGGAGACAGGGGCTACGAGCAGTACTTC.

The chain links TRBV9 to TRBJ1-2; D possibly corresponds to TRBD1 (5 bases). Germline V gene lookup returns CDR1 SGDLS and CDR2 YYNGEE. The CDR3 contains 14 residues. V was shortened by 3 bases and J by 5 bases, with 14 bases between the two germline ends. CDR3 coding DNA: TGTGCCAGCAGCGCCGGGGACTCTGGATATGGCTACACCTTC. Amino acid sequence: CASSAGDSGYGYTF.

This chain connects TRBV7-2 to TRBJ2-3, with 12 nucleotides matching TRBD2. The CDR3 has 18 amino acids. V lost 1 base and J lost 6; bases outside the gene matches: 11. Germline CDR1 and CDR2: SGHTA and FQGNSA. CDR3 nucleotide sequence: TGTGCCAGCAGCTTAGGCCTAGCGGGAGGGCCGTCCGTGGATACGCAGTATTTT. Residues: CASSLGLAGGPSVDTQYF.

The rearrangement links TRBV29-1 to TRBJ1-1, with TRBD1 as a possible D gene (5 bases). The germline V and J ends were trimmed by 6 bases and 1 base, with 15 bases remaining between them. Germline-derived CDR1 and CDR2 are SQVTM and ANQGSEA. The CDR3 length is 14 residues. CDR3 sequence: CSVAGTDRNTEAFF. Here the CDR3 DNA reads TGCAGCGTCGCTGGAACTGACAGGAACACTGAAGCTTTCTTT.

The gene calls are TRBV16 and TRBJ1-3; D not resolved. This CDR3 spans 14 amino acids. V dropped 0 bases and J dropped 5 bases, with 8 bases sitting between them. Germline V gives CDR1 KGHSY, CDR2 FQNENV. The CDR3 region has the DNA TGTGCCAGCAGCCAATCAAACGGGAGAAACACCATATATTTT. Translating gives CASSQSNGRNTIYF.

A single count supports this clone. The rearrangement uses TRBV23-1 and TRBJ1-6; D unresolved. TRBV23-1 is labeled an ORF, and its function is uncertain. V was cut by 6 bases and J by 9 bases, with 15 bases left in between. The CDR3 contains 14 residues. CDR3 nucleotide sequence: TGCGCCAGCAGCCAACGGATGGCTGGTTCACCCCTCCACTTT. This translates into CASSQRMAGSPLHF.

This chain joins TRBV7-9 and TRBJ2-1, with 8 bases aligning to TRBD2. V lost 1 base and J lost 3; bases outside the gene matches: 8. The germline V gene has CDR1 SEHNR and CDR2 FQNEAQ (reference sequence). This CDR3 region has 17 residues. CDR3 coding DNA: TGTGCCAGCAGCTTAGAGGGGGTGGCGGGAGGCTACAATGAGCAGTTCTTC. Translation: CASSLEGVAGGYNEQFF. Based on the CDR3 plus reference TRBV7-9 and TRBJ2-1, the full variable domain is DTGVSQNPRHKITKRGQNVTFRCDPISEHNRLYWYRQTLGQGPEFLTYFQNEAQLEKSRLLSDRFSAERPKGSFSTLEIQRTEQGDSAMYLCASSLEGVAGGYNEQFFGPGTRLTVL.

In DNA form, the CDR3 reads TGTGCCAGCAGCTTAGCCCCGTACAATGAGCAGTTCTTC. Its protein is CASSLAPYNEQFF. The chain is built from TRBV7-8 and TRBJ2-1, with no clear D. CDR1 SGHVS and CDR2 FQNEAQ come from the germline V gene. CDR3 length equals 13 residues. V dropped 0 bases and J dropped 4 bases, with 4 bases sitting between them. Combining the CDR3 with reference TRBV7-8 and TRBJ2-1 gives the whole variable domain GAGVSQSPRYKVAKRGQDVALRCDPISGHVSLFWYQQALGQGPEFLTYFQNEAQLDKSGLPSDRFFAERPEGSVSTLKIQRTQQEDSAVYLCASSLAPYNEQFFGPGTRLTVL.

V usage is TRBV4-1 and J usage is TRBJ2-5; 12 bases fit TRBD2. Losses at the gene ends were 4 bases for V and 5 bases for J; bases not matched to a gene: 5. Germline CDR1 is MGHRA and CDR2 is YSYEKL. This CDR3 comprises 15 residues. CDR3 amino acids: CASSPGTSGFETQYF. The CDR3 DNA reads as TGCGCCAGCAGCCCAGGGACTAGCGGGTTCGAGACCCAGTACTTC.

This clone appeared once. The genes are TRBV30 and TRBJ2-2, with D uncertain. The CDR3 consists of 13 residues. V gave up 5 bases and J gave up 5 bases, with 12 bases separating them. CDR1 and CDR2 from the germline V gene are GTSNPN and SVGIG (reference sequence). The chain's CDR3 is CAWAADSTGELFF. The CDR3 region has the DNA TGTGCCTGGGCCGCGGATTCAACCGGGGAGCTGTTTTTT.

This clone has only one observation. The chain is built from TRBV27 and TRBJ2-1; 10 nucleotides match TRBD2. Germline V gene data show CDR1 as MNHEY and CDR2 as SMNVEV (reference sequence). The CDR3 totals 16 residues. V dropped 4 bases and J dropped 9; count of bases not matched to a gene: 12. The CDR3 DNA sequence: TGTGCCAGCAGTTACCTAGCGGGAGACTCTAGGGGTGAGCAGTTCTTC. Amino acid sequence: CASSYLAGDSRGEQFF.

This clone occurred a few times. Here the CDR3 reads CASDVDLNNQPQHF. The CDR3 nucleotides are TGTGCCAGTGATGTTGACCTTAACAATCAGCCCCAGCATTTT. The V call is TRBV21-1, the J call TRBJ1-5. TRBV21-1 is a recognized pseudogene. The CDR3 runs 14 residues.

The CDR3 loop reads CASGWGGNFF. The CDR3 DNA reads TGTGCCAGCGGGTGGGGAGGGAACTTCTTC. The chain employs TRBV28 and TRBJ2-1, with 7 bases identical to TRBD2. The CDR3 extends over 10 amino acids. Germline V gene data show CDR1 as MDHEN and CDR2 as SYDVKM. The V gene end was trimmed by 8 bases and the J gene end by 16 bases; junction bases not matched to a gene: 8.

This clone has just one count. This chain joins TRBV27 and TRBJ2-7; 10 bases are a match to TRBD1. From germline, CDR1 is MNHEY and CDR2 SMNVEV (reference sequence). The junction had 8 bases not matched to a gene; V was cut back by 6 bases and J by 6 bases. The CDR3 has 14 residues. In DNA, the CDR3 is TGTGCCAGCAGGCCAGGGACAGGGGCTTTCGAGCAGTACTTC. Protein sequence: CASRPGTGAFEQYF.

The chain employs TRBV19 and TRBJ1-3, with D hard to call. Germline values: CDR1 LNHDA, CDR2 SQIVND (reference sequence). The V gene lost 3 bases and the J gene lost 2 bases, with 11 bases spanning the gap. This CDR3 spans 15 amino acids. CDR3 sequence (DNA): TGTGCCAGTAGTATTGCAAGCAGCGCTGGAAACACCATATATTTT. Its protein product is CASSIASSAGNTIYF.

The chain couples TRBV7-2 to TRBJ2-7; TRBD1 aligns across 8 bases. This CDR3 is 12 amino acids long. Germline lookup yields CDR1 SGHTA and CDR2 FQGNSA. Trimming at V came to 5 bases and at J to 6 bases, leaving 3 bases not matched to a gene. The CDR3 loop is CASSLDRGEQYF. For the CDR3, the DNA is TGTGCCAGCAGCCTCGACAGGGGCGAGCAGTACTTC.

This chain uses TRBV5-6 with TRBJ1-3; 8 positions agree with TRBD1. The CDR3 runs to 16 residues. CDR1 is SGHDT and CDR2 is YYEEEE in the germline V gene. With V trimmed by 4 bases and J by 4 bases, 10 bases remained unmatched. The CDR3 spells CASSDGTGRLGNTIYF. Written as DNA, the CDR3 is TGTGCCAGCAGCGACGGGACAGGCCGGCTGGGAAACACCATATATTTT.

The V call is TRBV29-1, the J call TRBJ2-1, with 14 bases identical to TRBD2. The trim removed 6 bases at V and 7 bases at J, leaving 5 bases unmatched. From germline, CDR1 is SQVTM and CDR2 ANQGSEA. The CDR3 is 14 amino acids. The CDR3 DNA follows: TGCAGCGTAGCGGGACTAGCGGGAGAAAATGAGCAGTTCTTC. Translation: CSVAGLAGENEQFF.

V and J are TRBV9 and TRBJ2-1, with TRBD2 matching 9 bases. Germline V lookup: CDR1 SGDLS, CDR2 YYNGEE. The CDR3 has 16 amino acids. The junction had 8 bases not matched to a gene; V was cut back by 0 bases and J by 7 bases. Here the CDR3 DNA reads TGTGCCAGCAGCGTAGGAAGTAGCGGGAGCTGGAATGAGCAGTTCTTC. Its translation: CASSVGSSGSWNEQFF.

The chain is built from TRBV7-2 and TRBJ2-7; D may be TRBD2 (5 bases). V was cut by 4 bases and J by 9 bases, with 13 bases left in between. Germline assignment: CDR1 SGHTA and CDR2 FQGNSA. This CDR3 region has 12 residues. The CDR3 nucleotides read TGTGCCAGCAGCTCCTGGACCGCGGGGCAGTACTTC. Its translation: CASSSWTAGQYF.